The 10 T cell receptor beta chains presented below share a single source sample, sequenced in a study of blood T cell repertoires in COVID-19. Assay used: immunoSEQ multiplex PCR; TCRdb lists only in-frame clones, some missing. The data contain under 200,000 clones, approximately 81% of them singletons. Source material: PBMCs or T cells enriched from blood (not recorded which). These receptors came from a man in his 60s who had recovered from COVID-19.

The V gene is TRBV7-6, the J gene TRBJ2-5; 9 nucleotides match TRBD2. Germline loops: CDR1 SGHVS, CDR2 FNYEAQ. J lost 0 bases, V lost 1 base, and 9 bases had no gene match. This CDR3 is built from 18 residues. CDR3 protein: CASSLGGGLANYQETQYF. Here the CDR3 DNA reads TGTGCCAGCAGCTTAGGTGGTGGACTAGCGAACTACCAAGAGACCCAGTACTTC. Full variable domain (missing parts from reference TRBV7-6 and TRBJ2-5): GAGVSQSPRYKVTKRGQDVALRCDPISGHVSLYWYRQALGQGPEFLTYFNYEAQQDKSGLPNDRFSAERPEGSISTLTIQRTEQRDSAMYRCASSLGGGLANYQETQYFGPGTRLLVL.

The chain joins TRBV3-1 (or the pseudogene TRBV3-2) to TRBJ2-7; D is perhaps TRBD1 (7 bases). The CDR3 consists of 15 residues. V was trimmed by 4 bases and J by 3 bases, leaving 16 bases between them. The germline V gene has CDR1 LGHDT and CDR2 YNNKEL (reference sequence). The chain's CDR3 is CASSRQGGTRYEQYF. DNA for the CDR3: TGTGCCAGCAGCCGCCAGGGGGGAACCCGCTACGAGCAGTACTTC.

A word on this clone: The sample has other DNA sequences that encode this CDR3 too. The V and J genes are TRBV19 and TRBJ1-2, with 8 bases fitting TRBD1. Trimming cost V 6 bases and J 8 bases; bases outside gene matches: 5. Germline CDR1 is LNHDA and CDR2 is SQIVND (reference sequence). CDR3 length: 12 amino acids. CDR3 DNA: TGTGCCAGTAGCCAGGGGGCGCGGGGCTACACCTTC. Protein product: CASSQGARGYTF. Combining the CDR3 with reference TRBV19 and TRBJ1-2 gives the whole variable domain DGGITQSPKYLFRKEGQNVTLSCEQNLNHDAMYWYRQDPGQGLRLIYYSQIVNDFQKGDIAEGYSVSREKKESFPLTVTSAQKNPTAFYLCASSQGARGYTFGSGTRLTVV.

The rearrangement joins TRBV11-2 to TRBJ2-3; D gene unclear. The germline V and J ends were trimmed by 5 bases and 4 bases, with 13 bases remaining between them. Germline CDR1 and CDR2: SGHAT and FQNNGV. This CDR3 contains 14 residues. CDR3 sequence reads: CASSPPGAPDTQYF. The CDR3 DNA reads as TGTGCCAGCAGCCCACCCGGAGCGCCAGATACGCAGTATTTT.

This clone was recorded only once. The CDR3 loop is CASSYFLSSGELFF. The CDR3 DNA reads as TGTGCCAGCAGTTACTTTCTTTCGTCCGGGGAGCTGTTTTTT. The rearrangement uses TRBV6-5 and TRBJ2-2; D remains unclear. This CDR3 is 14 amino acids long. V was shortened by 1 base and J by 6 bases, with 9 bases between the two germline ends. Germline assignment: CDR1 MNHEY and CDR2 SVGAGI.

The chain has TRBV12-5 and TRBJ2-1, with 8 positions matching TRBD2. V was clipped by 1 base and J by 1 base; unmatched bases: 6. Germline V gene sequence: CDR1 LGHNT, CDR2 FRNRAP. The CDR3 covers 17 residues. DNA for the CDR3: TGTGCTAGTGGTTTGGACCTAGCGGGTATATCCTACAATGAGCAGTTCTTC. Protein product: CASGLDLAGISYNEQFF.

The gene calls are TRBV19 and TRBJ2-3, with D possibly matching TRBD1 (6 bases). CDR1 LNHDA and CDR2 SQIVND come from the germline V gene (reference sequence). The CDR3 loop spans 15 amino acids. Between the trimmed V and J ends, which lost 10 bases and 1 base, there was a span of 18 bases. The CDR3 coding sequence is TGTGCCACCAGCACACAGGGTCGGGGCACAGATACGCAGTATTTT. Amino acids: CATSTQGRGTDTQYF. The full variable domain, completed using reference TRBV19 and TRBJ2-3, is DGGITQSPKYLFRKEGQNVTLSCEQNLNHDAMYWYRQDPGQGLRLIYYSQIVNDFQKGDIAEGYSVSREKKESFPLTVTSAQKNPTAFYLCATSTQGRGTDTQYFGPGTRLTVL.

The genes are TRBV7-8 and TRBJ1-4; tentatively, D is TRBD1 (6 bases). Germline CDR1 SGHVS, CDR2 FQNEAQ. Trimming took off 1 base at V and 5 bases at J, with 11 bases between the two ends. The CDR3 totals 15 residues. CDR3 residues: CASSLGWTANEKLFF. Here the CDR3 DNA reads TGTGCCAGCAGCTTAGGTTGGACAGCAAATGAAAAACTGTTTTTT.

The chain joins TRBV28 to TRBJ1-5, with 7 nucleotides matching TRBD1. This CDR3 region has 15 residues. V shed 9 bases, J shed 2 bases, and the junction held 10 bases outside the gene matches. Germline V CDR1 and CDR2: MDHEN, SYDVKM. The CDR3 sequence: CASGGPTGGNQPQHF. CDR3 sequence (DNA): TGTGCCAGTGGGGGGCCAACAGGGGGCAATCAGCCCCAGCATTTT.

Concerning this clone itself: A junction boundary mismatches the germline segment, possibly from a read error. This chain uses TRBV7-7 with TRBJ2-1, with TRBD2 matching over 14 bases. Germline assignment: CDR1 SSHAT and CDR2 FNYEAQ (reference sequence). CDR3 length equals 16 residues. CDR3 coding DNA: TGTGCTAGCAGCTTAGGACTAGCGGGAGGTGGCGATGAGCAGTTCTTC. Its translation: CASSLGLAGGGDEQFF.